This entry is about one TCR beta chain. Its target is not known. This sample was taken from a study of T cell responses to AZD1222 COVID-19 vaccine. Study-wide points: The donors showed a predominance of white British ancestry and of females, with possible underestimation of clonal diversity. There were repertoire samples only from the period after the peak T cell response. CD4 TCRs associated with vaccination spanned spike, dominating at 160-218 and 743-854. Per reports, nearly half of all spike-specific TCRs target regions that are unmutated in variants.

The CDR3 spans 14 residues. V lost 4 bases, J lost 8 bases, and 16 bases lay in between. CDR1 SGHRS and CDR2 YFSETQ come from the germline V gene. Profiling relied on immunoSEQ multiplex PCR, and the TCRdb table lists in-frame clones only, not all of them. The sample includes 120,000 to 150,000 clones, under 95% of them seen just once. This sequence originates from an adult in good health. The rearrangement joins TRBV5-1 to TRBJ2-1; D may correspond to TRBD1 or TRBD2 (5 bases each). The source was peripheral blood, collected on day 0 of AZD1222 vaccination. CDR3 loop: CASSPGPTPDEQFF. For the CDR3, the DNA is TGCGCCAGCAGCCCGGGACCGACCCCCGATGAGCAGTTCTTC.